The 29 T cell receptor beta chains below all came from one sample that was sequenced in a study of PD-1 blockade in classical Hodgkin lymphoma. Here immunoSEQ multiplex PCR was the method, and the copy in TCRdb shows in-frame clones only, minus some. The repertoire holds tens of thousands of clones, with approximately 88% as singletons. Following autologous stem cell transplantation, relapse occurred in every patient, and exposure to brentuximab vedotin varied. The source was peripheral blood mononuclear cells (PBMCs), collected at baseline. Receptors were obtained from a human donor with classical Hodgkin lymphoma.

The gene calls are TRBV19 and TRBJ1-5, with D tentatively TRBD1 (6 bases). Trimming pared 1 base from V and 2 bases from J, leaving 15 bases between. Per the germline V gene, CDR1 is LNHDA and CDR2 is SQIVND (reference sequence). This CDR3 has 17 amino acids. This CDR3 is CASSIGRDTWGNQPQHF. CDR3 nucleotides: TGTGCCAGTAGTATAGGCAGGGACACCTGGGGCAATCAGCCCCAGCATTTT.

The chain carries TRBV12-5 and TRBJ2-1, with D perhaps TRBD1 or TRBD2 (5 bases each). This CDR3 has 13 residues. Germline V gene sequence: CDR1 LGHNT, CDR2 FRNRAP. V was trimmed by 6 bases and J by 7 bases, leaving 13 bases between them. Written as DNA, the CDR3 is TGTGCTAGTGGGCCGGGACCTTTAAATGAGCAGTTCTTC. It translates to CASGPGPLNEQFF. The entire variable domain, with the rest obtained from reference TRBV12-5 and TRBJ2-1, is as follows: DARVTQTPRHKVTEMGQEVTMRCQPILGHNTVFWYRQTMMQGLELLAYFRNRAPLDDSGMPKDRFSAEMPDATLATLKIQPSEPRDSAVYFCASGPGPLNEQFFGPGTRLTVL.

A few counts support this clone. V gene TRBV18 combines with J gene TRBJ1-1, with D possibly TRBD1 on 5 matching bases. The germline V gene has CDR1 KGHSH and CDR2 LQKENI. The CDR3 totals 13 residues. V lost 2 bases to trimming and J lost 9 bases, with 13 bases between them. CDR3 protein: CASSPGGAGKAFF. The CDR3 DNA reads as TGTGCCAGCTCACCAGGAGGGGCGGGAAAAGCTTTCTTT.

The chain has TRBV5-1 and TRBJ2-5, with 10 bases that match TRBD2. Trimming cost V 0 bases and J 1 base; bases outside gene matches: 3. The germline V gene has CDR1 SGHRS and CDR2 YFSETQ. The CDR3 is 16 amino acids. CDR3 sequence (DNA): TGCGCCAGCAGCTTGGTGGTAGCGGGGGGCCAAGAGACCCAGTACTTC. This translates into CASSLVVAGGQETQYF.

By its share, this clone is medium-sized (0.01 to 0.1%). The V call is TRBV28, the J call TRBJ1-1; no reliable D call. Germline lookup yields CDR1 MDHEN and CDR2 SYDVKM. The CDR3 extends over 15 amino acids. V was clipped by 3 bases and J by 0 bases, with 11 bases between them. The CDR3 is CASSLRAVMNTEAFF. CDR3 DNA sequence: TGTGCCAGCAGTTTGAGGGCGGTAATGAACACTGAAGCTTTCTTT. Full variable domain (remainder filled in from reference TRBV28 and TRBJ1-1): DVKVTQSSRYLVKRTGEKVFLECVQDMDHENMFWYRQDPGLGLRLIYFSYDVKMKEKGDIPEGYSVSREKKERFSLILESASTNQTSMYLCASSLRAVMNTEAFFGQGTRLTVV.

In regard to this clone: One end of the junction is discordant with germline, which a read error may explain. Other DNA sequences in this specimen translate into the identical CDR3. CDR3 sequence reads: CATGQGATEAFF. The CDR3 DNA sequence: TGCGCCACCGGCCAAGGGGCCACTGAAGCTTTCTTT. The J gene is TRBJ1-1, the V gene TRBV15; D might be TRBD1 (5 bases). Germline V gene data show CDR1 as LNHNV and CDR2 as YYDKDF (reference sequence). The CDR3 runs to 12 residues.

The DNA of the CDR3 is TGCGCCAGCAGCCAAGATTACACCGGGACAGGACTTTTGGTCCAGCATTTT. It codes for CASSQDYTGTGLLVQHF. The gene calls are TRBV4-1 and TRBJ1-5; 8 bases fit TRBD1. J was trimmed by 12 bases and V by 0 bases; bases with no gene match: 16. This CDR3 is built from 17 residues. Germline assignment: CDR1 MGHRA and CDR2 YSYEKL.

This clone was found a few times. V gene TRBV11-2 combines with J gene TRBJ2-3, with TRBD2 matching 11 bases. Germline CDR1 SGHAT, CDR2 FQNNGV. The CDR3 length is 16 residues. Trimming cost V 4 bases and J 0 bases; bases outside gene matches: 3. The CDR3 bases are TGTGCCAGCAGCTCACTAGCGGGGGCTAGCACAGATACGCAGTATTTT. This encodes CASSSLAGASTDTQYF.

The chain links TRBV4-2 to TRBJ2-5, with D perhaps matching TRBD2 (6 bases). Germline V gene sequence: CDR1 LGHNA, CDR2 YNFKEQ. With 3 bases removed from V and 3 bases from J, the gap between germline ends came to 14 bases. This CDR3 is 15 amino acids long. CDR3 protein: CASSQEGLVKETQYF. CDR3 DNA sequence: TGTGCCAGCAGCCAGGAGGGCCTGGTCAAAGAGACCCAGTACTTC.

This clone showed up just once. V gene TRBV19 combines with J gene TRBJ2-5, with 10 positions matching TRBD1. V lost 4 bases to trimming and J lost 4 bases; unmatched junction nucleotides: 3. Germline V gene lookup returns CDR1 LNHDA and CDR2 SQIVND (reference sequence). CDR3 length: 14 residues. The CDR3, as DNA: TGTGCCAGTAGTAGCGACAGGGGGCGAGAGACCCAGTACTTC. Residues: CASSSDRGRETQYF. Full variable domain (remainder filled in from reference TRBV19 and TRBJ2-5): DGGITQSPKYLFRKEGQNVTLSCEQNLNHDAMYWYRQDPGQGLRLIYYSQIVNDFQKGDIAEGYSVSREKKESFPLTVTSAQKNPTAFYLCASSSDRGRETQYFGPGTRLLVL.

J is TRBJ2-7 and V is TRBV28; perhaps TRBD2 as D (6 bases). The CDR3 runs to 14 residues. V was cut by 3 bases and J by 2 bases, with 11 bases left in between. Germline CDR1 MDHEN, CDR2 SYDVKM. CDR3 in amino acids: CASSFLTSPYEQYF. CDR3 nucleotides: TGTGCCAGCAGTTTCTTAACTAGCCCCTACGAGCAGTACTTC.

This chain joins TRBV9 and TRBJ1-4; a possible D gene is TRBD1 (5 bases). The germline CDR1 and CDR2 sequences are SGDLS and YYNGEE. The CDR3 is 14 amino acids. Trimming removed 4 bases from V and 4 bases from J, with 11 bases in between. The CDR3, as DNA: TGTGCCAGCAGCTCCCGGGGGGATAATGAAAAACTGTTTTTT. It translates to CASSSRGDNEKLFF.

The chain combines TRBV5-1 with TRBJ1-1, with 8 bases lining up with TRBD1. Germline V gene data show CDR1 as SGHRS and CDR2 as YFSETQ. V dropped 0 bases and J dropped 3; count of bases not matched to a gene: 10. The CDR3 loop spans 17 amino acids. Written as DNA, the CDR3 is TGCGCCAGCAGCTTGGGGACAGGGTATAGTATGGACACTGAAGCTTTCTTT. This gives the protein CASSLGTGYSMDTEAFF. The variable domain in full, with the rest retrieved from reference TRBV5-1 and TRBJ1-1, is KAGVTQTPRYLIKTRGQQVTLSCSPISGHRSVSWYQQTPGQGLQFLFEYFSETQRNKGNFPGRFSGRQFSNSRSEMNVSTLELGDSALYLCASSLGTGYSMDTEAFFGQGTRLTVV.

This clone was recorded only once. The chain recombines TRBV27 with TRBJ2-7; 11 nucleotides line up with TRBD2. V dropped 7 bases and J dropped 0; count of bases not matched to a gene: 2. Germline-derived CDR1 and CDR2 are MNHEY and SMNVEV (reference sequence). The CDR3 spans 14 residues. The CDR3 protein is CASNLAGGSYEQYF. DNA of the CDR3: TGTGCCAGCAATCTAGCGGGGGGCTCCTACGAGCAGTACTTC.

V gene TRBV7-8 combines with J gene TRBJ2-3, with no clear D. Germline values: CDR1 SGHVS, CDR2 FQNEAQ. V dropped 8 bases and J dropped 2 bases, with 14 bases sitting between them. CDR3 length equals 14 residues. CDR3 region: CASSSSLFTDTQYF. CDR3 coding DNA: TGTGCCAGCTCCAGCTCGCTTTTCACAGATACGCAGTATTTT. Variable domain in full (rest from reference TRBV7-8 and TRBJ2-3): GAGVSQSPRYKVAKRGQDVALRCDPISGHVSLFWYQQALGQGPEFLTYFQNEAQLDKSGLPSDRFFAERPEGSVSTLKIQRTQQEDSAVYLCASSSSLFTDTQYFGPGTRLTVL.

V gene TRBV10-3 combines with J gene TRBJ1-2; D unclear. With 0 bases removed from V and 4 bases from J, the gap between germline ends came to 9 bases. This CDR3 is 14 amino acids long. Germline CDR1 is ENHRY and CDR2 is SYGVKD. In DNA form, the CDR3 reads TGTGCCATCAGTGAGTCAACGGAAATCTATGGCTACACCTTC. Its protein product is CAISESTEIYGYTF.

For the CDR3, the DNA is TGTGCCAGCAGGCAGGCGGGGGGGCCCTACGAGCAGTACTTC. Protein sequence: CASRQAGGPYEQYF. The chain uses TRBV7-2 and TRBJ2-7; 9 nucleotides match TRBD2. Per germline, CDR1 SGHTA and CDR2 FQGNSA. The junction had 5 bases not matched to a gene; V was cut back by 6 bases and J by 2 bases. The CDR3 covers 14 residues.

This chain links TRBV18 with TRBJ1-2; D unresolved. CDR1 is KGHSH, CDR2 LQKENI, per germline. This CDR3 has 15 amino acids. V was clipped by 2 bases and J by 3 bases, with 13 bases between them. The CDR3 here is CASSPRSNRHYGYTF. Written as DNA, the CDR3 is TGTGCCAGCTCACCAAGATCCAATCGGCACTATGGCTACACCTTC.

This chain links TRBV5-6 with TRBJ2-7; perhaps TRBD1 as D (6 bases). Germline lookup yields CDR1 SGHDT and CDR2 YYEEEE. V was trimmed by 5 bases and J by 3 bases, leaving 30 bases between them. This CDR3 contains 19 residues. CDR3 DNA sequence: TGTGCCAGCAGTTTAGCCTGGGACAACGTCTACTACGGAAACTACGAGCAGTACTTC. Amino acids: CASSLAWDNVYYGNYEQYF.

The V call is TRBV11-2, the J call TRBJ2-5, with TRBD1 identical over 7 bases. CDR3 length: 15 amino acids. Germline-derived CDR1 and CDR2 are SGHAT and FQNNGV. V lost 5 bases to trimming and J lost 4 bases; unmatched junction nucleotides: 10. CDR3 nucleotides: TGTGCCAGCAGCCCATGGGACAGCTCGGGAGAGACCCAGTACTTC. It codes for CASSPWDSSGETQYF.

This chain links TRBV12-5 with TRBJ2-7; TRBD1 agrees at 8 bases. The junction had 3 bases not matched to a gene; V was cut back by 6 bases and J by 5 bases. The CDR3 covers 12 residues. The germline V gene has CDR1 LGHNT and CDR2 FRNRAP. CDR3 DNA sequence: TGTGCTAGTGGCCAGACAGGGGACGAGCAGTACTTC. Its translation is CASGQTGDEQYF.

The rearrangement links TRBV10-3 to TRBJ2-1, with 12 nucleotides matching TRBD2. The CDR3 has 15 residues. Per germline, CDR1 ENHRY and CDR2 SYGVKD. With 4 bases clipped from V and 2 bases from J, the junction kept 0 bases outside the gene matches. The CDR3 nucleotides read TGTGCCATCAGTGCTAGCGGGGGGGCCTACAATGAGCAGTTCTTC. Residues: CAISASGGAYNEQFF.

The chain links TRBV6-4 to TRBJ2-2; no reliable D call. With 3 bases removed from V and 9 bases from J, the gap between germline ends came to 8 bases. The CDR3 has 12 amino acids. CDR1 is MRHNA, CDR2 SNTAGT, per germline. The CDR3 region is CASSELSRELFF. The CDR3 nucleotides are TGTGCCAGCAGTGAGCTAAGCAGGGAGCTGTTTTTT.

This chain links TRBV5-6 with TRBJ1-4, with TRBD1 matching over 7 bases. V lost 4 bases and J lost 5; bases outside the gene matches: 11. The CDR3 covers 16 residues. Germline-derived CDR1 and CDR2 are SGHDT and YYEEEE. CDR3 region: CASSETGLSRNEKLFF. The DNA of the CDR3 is TGTGCCAGCAGCGAGACAGGGTTGAGTCGGAATGAAAAACTGTTTTTT.

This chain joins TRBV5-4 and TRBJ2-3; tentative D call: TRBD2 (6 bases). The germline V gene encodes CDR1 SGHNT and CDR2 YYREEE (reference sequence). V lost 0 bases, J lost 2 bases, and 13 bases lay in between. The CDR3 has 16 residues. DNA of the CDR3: TGTGCCAGCAGCTTGGGGGGGGTTTCTTACACAGATACGCAGTATTTT. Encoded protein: CASSLGGVSYTDTQYF.

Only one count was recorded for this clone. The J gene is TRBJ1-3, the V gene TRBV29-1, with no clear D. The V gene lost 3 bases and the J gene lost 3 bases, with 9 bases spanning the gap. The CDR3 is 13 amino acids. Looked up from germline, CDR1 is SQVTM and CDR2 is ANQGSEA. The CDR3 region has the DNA TGCAGCGTTGAGACGGTGAATGGAAACACCATATATTTT. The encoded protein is CSVETVNGNTIYF. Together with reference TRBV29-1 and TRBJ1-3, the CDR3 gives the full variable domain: SAVISQKPSRDICQRGTSLTIQCQVDSQVTMMFWYRQQPGQSLTLIATANQGSEATYESGFVIDKFPISRPNLTFSTLTVSNMSPEDSSIYLCSVETVNGNTIYFGEGSWLTVV.

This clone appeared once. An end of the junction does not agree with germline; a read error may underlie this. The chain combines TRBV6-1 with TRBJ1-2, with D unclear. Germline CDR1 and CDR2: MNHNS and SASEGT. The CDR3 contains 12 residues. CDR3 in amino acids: CASSEFRTTTLF. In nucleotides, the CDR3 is TGTGCCAGCAGTGAATTTCGGACCACCACACTCTTC.

This CDR3 reads CASSQPRTVQETQYF. CDR3 DNA sequence: TGCGCCAGCAGTCAACCCCGGACAGTACAAGAGACCCAGTACTTC. This chain joins TRBV23-1 and TRBJ2-5; D is possibly TRBD1 (6 bases). TRBV23-1 counts as an open reading frame of uncertain function. Trimming shortened V by 2 bases and J by 2 bases, and 12 bases separated the two germline ends. The CDR3 runs to 15 residues.

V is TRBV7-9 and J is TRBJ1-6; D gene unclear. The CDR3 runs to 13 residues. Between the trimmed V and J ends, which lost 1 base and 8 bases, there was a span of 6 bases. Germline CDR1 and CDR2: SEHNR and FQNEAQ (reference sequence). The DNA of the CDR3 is TGTGCCAGCAGCTTAGTATGGGATTCACCCCTCCACTTT. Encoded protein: CASSLVWDSPLHF.